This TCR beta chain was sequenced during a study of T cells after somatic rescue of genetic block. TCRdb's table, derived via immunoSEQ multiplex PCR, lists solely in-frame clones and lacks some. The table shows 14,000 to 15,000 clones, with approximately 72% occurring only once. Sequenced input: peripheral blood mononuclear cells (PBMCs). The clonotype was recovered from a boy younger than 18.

For the CDR3, the DNA is TGTGCCAGTAGTGGGGGGACAGGGTTCTACAATGAGCAGTTCTTC. Protein sequence: CASSGGTGFYNEQFF. J is TRBJ2-1 and V is TRBV19, with TRBD1 matching over 9 bases. J was trimmed by 3 bases and V by 5 bases; bases with no gene match: 5. CDR1 is LNHDA and CDR2 is SQIVND in the germline V gene (reference sequence). The CDR3 sequence is 15 residues long.